One and the same sample provided the 32 T cell receptor beta chains below, sequenced in a study of cytomegalovirus exposure and HLA in healthy donors. The PCR had 60 Vbeta and 13 Jbeta primers. Produced via immunoSEQ multiplex PCR; TCRdb's table is partial and in-frame only. The sample has 130,000 or so clones, around 79% seen once; the top ten hold 2.1%. Sample: PBMCs. Every receptor here comes from a middle-aged woman in good health and CMV-seropositive.

V usage is TRBV11-2 and J usage is TRBJ2-7; 11 nucleotides line up with TRBD2. The ends lost 0 bases at V and 5 bases at J; junction bases unmatched: 6. The germline V gene has CDR1 SGHAT and CDR2 FQNNGV. CDR3 length: 16 residues. The CDR3 region is CASSLDLLAGADEQYF. The CDR3 bases are TGTGCCAGCAGCTTAGATTTACTAGCGGGAGCCGACGAGCAGTACTTC.

The V and J genes are TRBV7-3 and TRBJ1-2; D ambiguous. V lost 5 bases, J lost 4 bases, and 14 bases lay in between. Per germline, CDR1 SGHTA and CDR2 FQGTGA. This CDR3 contains 14 residues. CDR3 DNA sequence: TGTGCCAGCAGCCATCCTGCCCCCAGCTATGGCTACACCTTC. Encoded protein: CASSHPAPSYGYTF.

The rearrangement joins TRBV5-6 to TRBJ1-2; 9 bases agree with TRBD1. Germline values: CDR1 SGHDT, CDR2 YYEEEE. The CDR3 spans 15 residues. V was clipped by 3 bases and J by 7 bases; unmatched bases: 10. As DNA, the CDR3 is TGTGCCAGCAGCTACTTCGGACAGGGGTGGGGTGGCTACACCTTC. Translated: CASSYFGQGWGGYTF.

The J gene is TRBJ2-1, the V gene TRBV11-2; TRBD2 matches 12 bases. V shed 5 bases and J 5 bases; nucleotides not matched to a gene: 4. CDR1 is SGHAT and CDR2 is FQNNGV in the germline V gene. CDR3 length: 15 amino acids. DNA of the CDR3: TGTGCCAGCAGCCCCCGACTAGCGGGAGACAATGAGCAGTTCTTC. It translates to CASSPRLAGDNEQFF.

V usage is TRBV29-1 and J usage is TRBJ1-1, with 8 bases lining up with TRBD1. J was trimmed by 1 base and V by 7 bases; bases with no gene match: 5. CDR3 size: 13 residues. Germline values: CDR1 SQVTM, CDR2 ANQGSEA. As DNA, the CDR3 is TGCAGCGCCAACAGGGGGTCGAACACTGAAGCTTTCTTT. Its translation: CSANRGSNTEAFF.

J is TRBJ2-1 and V is TRBV5-4; D remains unclear. The CDR3 consists of 15 residues. With 0 bases removed from V and 0 bases from J, the gap between germline ends came to 7 bases. The germline gives CDR1 SGHNT, CDR2 YYREEE (reference sequence). The CDR3 loop is CASSLDPGSYNEQFF. The CDR3 DNA reads TGTGCCAGCAGCTTGGATCCCGGCTCCTACAATGAGCAGTTCTTC. The whole variable domain, remainder taken from reference TRBV5-4 and TRBJ2-1, is ETGVTQSPTHLIKTRGQQVTLRCSSQSGHNTVSWYQQALGQGPQFIFQYYREEENGRGNFPPRFSGLQFPNYSSELNVNALELDDSALYLCASSLDPGSYNEQFFGPGTRLTVL.

The chain carries TRBV4-3 and TRBJ1-2; 8 nucleotides agree with TRBD1. V lost 3 bases, J lost 1 base, and 19 bases stayed unmatched. Germline V gene lookup returns CDR1 LGHNA and CDR2 YSLEER. The CDR3 spans 20 residues. The CDR3 DNA follows: TGCGCCAGCAGCCAGGAGATGCAAGGCAGGGGGCGCTTACTTAACTATGGCTACACCTTC. This sequence encodes CASSQEMQGRGRLLNYGYTF.

The CDR3 DNA follows: TGTGCCAGCAGTCGGACAGGGGAAAGCCAGCCCCAGCATTTT. Protein product: CASSRTGESQPQHF. The chain recombines TRBV28 with TRBJ1-5, with TRBD1 matching 9 bases. J was trimmed by 7 bases and V by 5 bases; bases with no gene match: 6. CDR1 is MDHEN and CDR2 is SYDVKM in the germline V gene. The CDR3 has 14 amino acids.

The chain recombines TRBV4-2 with TRBJ2-3, with 8 bases lining up with TRBD2. The CDR3 sequence is 15 residues long. The junction had 3 bases not matched to a gene; V was cut back by 2 bases and J by 2 bases. CDR1 and CDR2 from the germline V gene are LGHNA and YNFKEQ. CDR3 residues: CASSQRTSYTDTQYF. The CDR3 bases are TGTGCCAGCAGCCAACGGACTAGCTACACAGATACGCAGTATTTT.

This clone was counted only a few times. The gene calls are TRBV5-4 and TRBJ2-2; D is possibly TRBD1 (6 bases). Trimming took off 5 bases at V and 0 bases at J, with 8 bases between the two ends. The CDR3 is 14 residues long. Germline lookup yields CDR1 SGHNT and CDR2 YYREEE (reference sequence). The CDR3 loop reads CASRQGSNTGELFF. DNA of the CDR3: TGTGCCAGCAGACAGGGTTCGAACACCGGGGAGCTGTTTTTT.

The chain is built from TRBV25-1 and TRBJ1-2, with 9 bases that match TRBD1. The CDR3 covers 15 residues. The germline V gene encodes CDR1 MGHDK and CDR2 SYGVNS. The V segment lost 1 base and the J segment 3 bases; nucleotides outside the gene matches: 3. CDR3: CASSESRTGDYGYTF. The CDR3 nucleotides read TGTGCCAGCAGTGAATCCCGGACAGGGGACTATGGCTACACCTTC.

This chain connects TRBV5-5 to TRBJ2-7; TRBD2 aligns across 12 bases. The CDR3 consists of 19 residues. Germline V gives CDR1 SGHKS, CDR2 YYEKEE (reference sequence). Trimming removed 0 bases from V and 4 bases from J; junction bases left unmatched: 14. CDR3: CASSLETSGGFRGGYEQYF. Here the CDR3 DNA reads TGTGCCAGCAGCTTGGAGACTAGCGGGGGCTTTCGGGGGGGATACGAGCAGTACTTC.

The chain links TRBV11-2 to TRBJ2-5, with TRBD2 identical over 9 bases. Germline lookup yields CDR1 SGHAT and CDR2 FQNNGV. CDR3 length equals 17 residues. Losses at the gene ends were 1 base for V and 5 bases for J; bases not matched to a gene: 11. The CDR3 DNA follows: TGTGCCAGCAGCTTAGTACGCGGGAGGGCCAGTCCGGAGACCCAGTACTTC. It translates to CASSLVRGRASPETQYF.

This clone has only a few counts. A far bigger clonotype differs at one base, so this is likely a read error. The chain employs TRBV4-1 and TRBJ1-2; 8 nucleotides agree with TRBD1. The CDR3 has 20 residues. Germline values: CDR1 MGHRA, CDR2 YSYEKL. The J segment lost 5 bases and the V segment lost 0 bases, leaving 20 bases of the junction unmatched. CDR3 bases: TGCGCCAGCAGCCAAGAAGGGTCCCCCCTGACAGGGGAGGTTACTTATGGCTACACCTTC. The encoded protein is CASSQEGSPLTGEVTYGYTF.

The J gene is TRBJ2-5, the V gene TRBV10-3, with D possibly matching TRBD2 (5 bases). The V gene lost 4 bases and the J gene lost 5 bases, with 11 bases spanning the gap. CDR3 length equals 13 residues. Germline-derived CDR1 and CDR2 are ENHRY and SYGVKD. CDR3 sequence: CAISVLRDETQYF. In DNA form, the CDR3 reads TGTGCCATCAGTGTCTTGAGGGATGAGACCCAGTACTTC.

The chain combines TRBV10-3 with TRBJ2-4, with D perhaps matching TRBD1 (5 bases). This CDR3 contains 15 residues. Germline-derived CDR1 and CDR2 are ENHRY and SYGVKD. The V and J ends lost 3 bases and 2 bases respectively, with 11 bases between them. In DNA form, the CDR3 reads TGTGCCATCAGTGAAGGGCAGGGCCCCAAAAACATTCAGTACTTC. Translation: CAISEGQGPKNIQYF.

This rearrangement joins TRBV28 to TRBJ1-2; no clear D gene. V was cut by 8 bases and J by 0 bases, with 4 bases left in between. The CDR3 totals 11 residues. CDR1 and CDR2 from the germline V gene are MDHEN and SYDVKM. In nucleotides, the CDR3 is TGTGCCAGCGGAGCTAACTATGGCTACACCTTC. It yields the protein CASGANYGYTF.

The chain employs TRBV2 and TRBJ2-7; tentatively, D is TRBD2 (5 bases). CDR1 is SNHLY, CDR2 FYNNEI, per germline. Trimming cost V 3 bases and J 0 bases, with 12 bases left between them. This CDR3 has 15 amino acids. CDR3 DNA sequence: TGTGCCAGCAGTGAGAAGCATGGGAGCTCCTACGAGCAGTACTTC. Translating it yields CASSEKHGSSYEQYF. Based on the CDR3 plus reference TRBV2 and TRBJ2-7, the full variable domain is EPEVTQTPSHQVTQMGQEVILRCVPISNHLYFYWYRQILGQKVEFLVSFYNNEISEKSEIFDDQFSVERPDGSNFTLKIRSTKLEDSAMYFCASSEKHGSSYEQYFGPGTRLTVT.

This chain joins TRBV7-2 and TRBJ2-4; 12 positions agree with TRBD1. The CDR3 length is 15 residues. In germline, CDR1 is SGHTA, CDR2 FQGNSA. The J segment lost 7 bases and the V segment lost 2 bases, leaving 3 bases of the junction unmatched. The CDR3 protein is CASSLMGQGANIQYF. The DNA of the CDR3 is TGTGCCAGCAGCTTAATGGGACAGGGGGCGAACATTCAGTACTTC.

V usage is TRBV30 and J usage is TRBJ1-1; D is possibly TRBD1 (5 bases). The CDR3 has 11 amino acids. The germline V gene encodes CDR1 GTSNPN and CDR2 SVGIG (reference sequence). Trimming took 0 bases from V and 11 from J, leaving 10 bases between them. CDR3 amino acids: CAWSVTARAFF. CDR3 sequence (DNA): TGTGCCTGGAGTGTGACAGCGAGGGCTTTCTTT.

V and J are TRBV7-9 and TRBJ2-3, with 11 positions matching TRBD1. The ends lost 4 bases at V and 1 base at J; junction bases unmatched: 4. The CDR3 spans 16 residues. Germline lookup yields CDR1 SEHNR and CDR2 FQNEAQ (reference sequence). CDR3 in amino acids: CASSSGQGAGTDTQYF. In DNA form, the CDR3 reads TGTGCCAGCAGCTCCGGACAGGGGGCCGGCACAGATACGCAGTATTTT.

The chain employs TRBV7-2 and TRBJ2-3; weak D call: TRBD1 (6 bases). Germline loops: CDR1 SGHTA, CDR2 FQGNSA. The CDR3 consists of 14 residues. The V end was cut by 2 bases, the J end by 3 bases, with 9 bases between. The CDR3 loop reads CASSLMRGTDTQYF. DNA for the CDR3: TGTGCCAGCAGCTTAATGAGGGGGACAGATACGCAGTATTTT.

The genes are TRBV7-2 and TRBJ2-7; 7 bases line up with TRBD2. Germline loops: CDR1 SGHTA, CDR2 FQGNSA. This CDR3 is built from 18 residues. V shed 0 bases and J 5 bases; nucleotides not matched to a gene: 16. The CDR3 nucleotides are TGTGCCAGCAGCTTAGCGCGCGGGGGAGGCGGGAGATCGAACGAGCAGTACTTC. It encodes CASSLARGGGGRSNEQYF.

CDR3 bases: TGTGCCTGGAGCGTCGGGGACGAGCAGTACTTC. This codes for CAWSVGDEQYF. The chain employs TRBV30 and TRBJ2-7; TRBD2 might be the D (5 bases). The germline V and J ends were trimmed by 3 bases and 5 bases, with 8 bases remaining between them. The CDR3 length is 11 residues. The V gene's germline CDR1 is GTSNPN and CDR2 SVGIG (reference sequence).

The rearrangement links TRBV5-6 to TRBJ2-2; 7 bases align to TRBD1. Germline CDR1 SGHDT, CDR2 YYEEEE. CDR3 length: 18 residues. The ends lost 0 bases at V and 1 base at J; junction bases unmatched: 9. The chain's CDR3 is CASSLAGQAPGNTGELFF. CDR3 coding DNA: TGTGCCAGCAGCTTGGCCGGACAGGCCCCAGGGAACACCGGGGAGCTGTTTTTT.

The V gene is TRBV9, the J gene TRBJ2-4, with 10 positions matching TRBD2. V lost 4 bases and J lost 8; bases outside the gene matches: 9. CDR1 is SGDLS and CDR2 is YYNGEE in the germline V gene. CDR3 length equals 15 residues. DNA for the CDR3: TGTGCCAGCAGCTTAGACCCTAGCGGGAGATACATTCAGTACTTC. Translation: CASSLDPSGRYIQYF.

This chain links TRBV9 with TRBJ2-5, with 8 bases matching TRBD1. Germline CDR1 is SGDLS and CDR2 is YYNGEE. The CDR3 spans 15 residues. The V gene end was trimmed by 2 bases and the J gene end by 7 bases; junction bases not matched to a gene: 10. The CDR3 region is CASSVAPSGTGTQYF. CDR3 sequence (DNA): TGTGCCAGCAGCGTGGCCCCGTCAGGGACAGGGACCCAGTACTTC.

This clone was seen a few times. V gene TRBV7-2 combines with J gene TRBJ2-5; 9 bases agree with TRBD1. Matching the DNA end better, TRBJ2-7 makes the J call doubtful. CDR1 is SGHTA, CDR2 FQGNSA, per germline. The CDR3 contains 14 residues. CDR3 nucleotides: TGTGCCAGCAGCTACGGGGACAGGGCCTACGAGCAGTACTTC. It is translated as CASSYGDRAYEQYF.

V usage is TRBV28 and J usage is TRBJ1-2, with TRBD1 matching 7 bases. Germline V gene lookup returns CDR1 MDHEN and CDR2 SYDVKM. The length of the CDR3 is 14 residues. After removal of 4 bases from V and 4 bases from J, the junction contained 6 bases not matched to a gene. The CDR3 sequence is CASSSGTDSYGYTF. The CDR3 coding sequence is TGTGCCAGCAGTTCAGGGACAGACTCCTATGGCTACACCTTC.

Worth noting for this clone: One end of the junction varies from germline; a read error may be responsible. This chain links TRBV29-1 with TRBJ2-7; D may be TRBD1 (5 bases). This CDR3 comprises 11 residues. The V gene's germline CDR1 is SQVTM and CDR2 ANQGSEA. The CDR3 region has the DNA TGCAGCGCCGGTTTAAGGGGCCTATCGCACTTC. This gives the protein CSAGLRGLSHF.

The rearrangement links TRBV7-2 to TRBJ2-1; possibly TRBD2 for D (6 bases). The germline V and J ends were trimmed by 1 base and 3 bases, with 13 bases remaining between them. The germline gives CDR1 SGHTA, CDR2 FQGNSA. The CDR3 totals 16 residues. The CDR3 loop is CASSLGGGVGYNEQFF. CDR3 in DNA: TGTGCCAGCAGCTTAGGGGGCGGGGTGGGCTACAATGAGCAGTTCTTC.

V and J are TRBV5-6 and TRBJ2-2, with TRBD2 matching 9 bases. The CDR3 extends over 16 amino acids. V was clipped by 1 base and J by 8 bases; unmatched bases: 9. The germline V gene has CDR1 SGHDT and CDR2 YYEEEE. CDR3 coding DNA: TGTGCCAGCAGCTTGCGCCTTAGCGGGGGCGAAGGGGAGCTGTTTTTT. It encodes CASSLRLSGGEGELFF.